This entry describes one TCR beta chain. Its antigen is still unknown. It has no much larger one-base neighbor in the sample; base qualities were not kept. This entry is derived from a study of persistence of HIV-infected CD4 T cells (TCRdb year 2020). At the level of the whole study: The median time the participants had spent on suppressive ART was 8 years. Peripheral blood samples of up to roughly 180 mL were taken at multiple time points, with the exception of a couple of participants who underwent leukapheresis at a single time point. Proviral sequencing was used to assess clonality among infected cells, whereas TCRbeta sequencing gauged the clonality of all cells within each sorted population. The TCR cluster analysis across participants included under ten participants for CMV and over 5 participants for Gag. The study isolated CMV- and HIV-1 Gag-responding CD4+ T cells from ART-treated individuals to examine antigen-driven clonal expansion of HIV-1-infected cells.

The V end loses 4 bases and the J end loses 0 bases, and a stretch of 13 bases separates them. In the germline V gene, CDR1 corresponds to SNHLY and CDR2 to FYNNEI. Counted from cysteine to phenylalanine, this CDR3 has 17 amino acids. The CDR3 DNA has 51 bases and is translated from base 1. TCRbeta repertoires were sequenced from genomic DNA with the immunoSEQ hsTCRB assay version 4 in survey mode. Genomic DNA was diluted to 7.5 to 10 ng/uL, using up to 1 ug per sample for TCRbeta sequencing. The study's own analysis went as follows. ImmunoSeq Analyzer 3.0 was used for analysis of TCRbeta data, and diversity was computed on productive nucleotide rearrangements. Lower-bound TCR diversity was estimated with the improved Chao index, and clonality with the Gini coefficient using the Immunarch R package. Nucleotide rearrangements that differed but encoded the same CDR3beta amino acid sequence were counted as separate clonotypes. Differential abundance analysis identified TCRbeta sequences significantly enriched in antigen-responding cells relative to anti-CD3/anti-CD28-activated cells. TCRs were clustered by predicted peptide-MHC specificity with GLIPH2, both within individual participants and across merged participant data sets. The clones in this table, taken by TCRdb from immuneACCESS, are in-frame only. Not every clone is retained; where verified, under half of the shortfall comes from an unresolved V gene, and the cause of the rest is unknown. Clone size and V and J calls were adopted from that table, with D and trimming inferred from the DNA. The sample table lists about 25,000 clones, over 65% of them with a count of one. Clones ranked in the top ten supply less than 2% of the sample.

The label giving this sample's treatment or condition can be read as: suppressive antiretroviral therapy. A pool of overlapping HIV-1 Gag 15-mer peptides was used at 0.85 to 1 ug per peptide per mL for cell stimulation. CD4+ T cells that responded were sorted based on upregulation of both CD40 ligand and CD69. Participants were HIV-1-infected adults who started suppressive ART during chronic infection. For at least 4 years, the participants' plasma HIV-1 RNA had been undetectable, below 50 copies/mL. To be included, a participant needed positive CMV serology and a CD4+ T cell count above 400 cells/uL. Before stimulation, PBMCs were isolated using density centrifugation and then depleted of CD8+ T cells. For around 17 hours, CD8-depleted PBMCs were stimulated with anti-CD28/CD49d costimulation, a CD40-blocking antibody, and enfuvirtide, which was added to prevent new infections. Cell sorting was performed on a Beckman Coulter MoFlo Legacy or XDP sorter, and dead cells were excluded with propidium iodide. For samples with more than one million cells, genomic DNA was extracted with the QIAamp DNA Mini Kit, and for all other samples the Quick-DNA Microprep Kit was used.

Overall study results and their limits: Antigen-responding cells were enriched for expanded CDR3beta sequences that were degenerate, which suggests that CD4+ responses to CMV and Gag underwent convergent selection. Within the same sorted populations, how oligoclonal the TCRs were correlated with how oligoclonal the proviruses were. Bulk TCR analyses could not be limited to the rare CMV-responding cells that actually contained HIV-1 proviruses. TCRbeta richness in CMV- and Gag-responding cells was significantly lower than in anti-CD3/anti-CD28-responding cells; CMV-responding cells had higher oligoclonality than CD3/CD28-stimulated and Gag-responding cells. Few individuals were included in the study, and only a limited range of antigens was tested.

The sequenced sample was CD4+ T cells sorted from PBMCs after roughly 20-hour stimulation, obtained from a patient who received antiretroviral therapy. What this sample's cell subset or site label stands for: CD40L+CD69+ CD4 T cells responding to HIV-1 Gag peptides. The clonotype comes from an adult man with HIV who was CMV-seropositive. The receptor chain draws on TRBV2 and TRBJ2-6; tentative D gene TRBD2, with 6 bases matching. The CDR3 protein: CASSGGTVSSGANVLTF. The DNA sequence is TGTGCCAGCAGTGGCGGGACCGTTAGCTCTGGGGCCAACGTCCTGACTTTC.